This T cell receptor (beta chain) was recovered during a study of shared clonotypes between healthy human individuals. Overall study results and limits: Shared clonotypes: 4.5% to 6% naive CD4, about 3.5% naive CD8, roughly 2.4% memory CD4, under 0.45% memory CD8. Large depth notwithstanding, sorted-subset sequencing proved incomplete by rarefaction.

Germline loops: CDR1 SGDLS, CDR2 YYNGEE. The CDR3 covers 14 residues. V gave up 3 bases and J gave up 1 base, with 11 bases separating them. Only one count was recorded for this clone. Its antigen is undetermined. Other nucleotide sequences in the sample specify the same CDR3. Using immunoSEQ multiplex PCR, the repertoire was profiled, and TCRdb retains in-frame clones only, with some absent. The repertoire holds roughly 2.1 million clones, with just over 90% as singletons. CD45RO-negative CD8 cells positively selected for CCR7 made up the naive population, which excluded terminally differentiated effector memory CD45RA+ cells. Only Caucasian adults living in Nashville, Tennessee served as donors.

The V gene is TRBV9, the J gene TRBJ2-7; D is tentatively TRBD1 or TRBD2 (5 bases each). The source of this sequence is a man between 18 and 35 years old in good health. Some clones in this sample may be carry-over from other donors' samples. The sequenced sample consisted of naive CD8+ T cells from PBMCs. CDR3 coding DNA: TGTGCCAGCAGCGCCGAGGGGTCGTCCTACGAGCAGTACTTC. Amino acid sequence: CASSAEGSSYEQYF.